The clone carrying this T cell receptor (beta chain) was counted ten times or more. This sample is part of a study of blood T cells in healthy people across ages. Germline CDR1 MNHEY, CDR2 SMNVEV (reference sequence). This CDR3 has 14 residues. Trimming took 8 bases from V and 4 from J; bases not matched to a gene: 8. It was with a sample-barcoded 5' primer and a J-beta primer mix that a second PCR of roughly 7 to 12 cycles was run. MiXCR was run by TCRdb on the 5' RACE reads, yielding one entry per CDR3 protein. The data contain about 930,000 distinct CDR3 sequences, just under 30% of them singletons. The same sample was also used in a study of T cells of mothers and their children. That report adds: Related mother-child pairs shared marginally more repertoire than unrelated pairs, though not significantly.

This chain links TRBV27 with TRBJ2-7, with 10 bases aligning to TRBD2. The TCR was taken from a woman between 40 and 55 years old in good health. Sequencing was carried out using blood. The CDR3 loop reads CASASAGGPYEQYF. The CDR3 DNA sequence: TGTGCCAGCGCATCAGCGGGGGGGCCGTACGAGCAGTACTTC.